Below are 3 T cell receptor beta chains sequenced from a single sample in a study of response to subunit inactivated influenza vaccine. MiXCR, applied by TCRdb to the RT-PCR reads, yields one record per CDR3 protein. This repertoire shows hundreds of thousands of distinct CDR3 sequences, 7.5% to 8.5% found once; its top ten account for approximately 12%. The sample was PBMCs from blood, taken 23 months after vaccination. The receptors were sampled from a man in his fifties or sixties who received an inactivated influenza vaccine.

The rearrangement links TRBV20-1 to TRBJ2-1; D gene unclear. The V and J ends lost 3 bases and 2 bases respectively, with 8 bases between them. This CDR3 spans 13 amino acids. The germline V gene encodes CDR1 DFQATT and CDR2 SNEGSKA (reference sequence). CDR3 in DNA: TGCAGTGCTAGGTGGCGGACCTACAATGAGCAGTTCTTC. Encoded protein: CSARWRTYNEQFF.

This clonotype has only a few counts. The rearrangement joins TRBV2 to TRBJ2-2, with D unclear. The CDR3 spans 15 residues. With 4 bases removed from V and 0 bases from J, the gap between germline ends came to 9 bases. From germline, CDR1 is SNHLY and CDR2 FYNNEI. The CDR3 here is CASSAVPSNTGELFF. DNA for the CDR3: TGTGCCAGCAGTGCAGTGCCCTCGAACACCGGGGAGCTGTTTTTT.

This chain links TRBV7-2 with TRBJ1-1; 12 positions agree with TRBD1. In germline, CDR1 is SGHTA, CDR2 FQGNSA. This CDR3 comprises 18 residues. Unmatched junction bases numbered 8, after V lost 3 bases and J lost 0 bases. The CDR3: CASSLSPGQGAMNTEAFF. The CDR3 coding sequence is TGTGCCAGCAGCTTGAGCCCGGGACAGGGGGCGATGAACACTGAAGCTTTCTTT.